This passage covers 9 T cell receptor beta chains from one sample sequenced in a study of blood T cells in healthy people across ages. The second PCR ran roughly 6 to 11 cycles with a sample-barcoded 5' primer and J-beta primers. From the 5' RACE reads, TCRdb called clonotypes with MiXCR, one entry per CDR3 protein. In the table there are nearly 800,000 distinct CDR3 sequences, 45% to 70% of which are singletons. Material for sequencing was blood. These receptors were collected from a man aged 35-49 years in good health.

V gene TRBV11-3 combines with J gene TRBJ2-1; D gene ambiguous. This CDR3 is 14 amino acids long. Deletions cut 1 base from V and 5 bases from J, with 9 bases between. Germline V gene lookup returns CDR1 SGHNT and CDR2 YENEEA. This CDR3 is CASSLGAANNEQFF. The CDR3 nucleotides are TGTGCCAGCAGCTTAGGTGCAGCGAACAATGAGCAGTTCTTC.

The rearrangement joins TRBV18 to TRBJ1-2, with D maybe TRBD1 (6 bases). Germline V gene lookup returns CDR1 KGHSH and CDR2 LQKENI. This CDR3 has 13 residues. V gave up 1 base and J gave up 3 bases, with 6 bases separating them. The chain's CDR3 is CASSPRTDYGYTF. CDR3 DNA: TGTGCCAGCTCACCACGGACAGACTATGGCTACACCTTC.

This rearrangement joins TRBV20-1 to TRBJ2-5; the D gene is possibly TRBD2 (7 bases). This CDR3 comprises 15 residues. Germline assignment: CDR1 DFQATT and CDR2 SNEGSKA (reference sequence). The V end lost 4 bases, the J end lost 0 bases, and 15 bases lay between the germline ends. In DNA form, the CDR3 reads TGCAGTGCTAAAGAAGGGGGGGGATACCAAGAGACCCAGTACTTC. Translated: CSAKEGGGYQETQYF.

V gene TRBV15 combines with J gene TRBJ2-1; D may be TRBD2 (6 bases). Trimming took off 3 bases at V and 4 bases at J, with 16 bases between the two ends. This CDR3 is 16 amino acids long. The germline CDR1 and CDR2 sequences are LNHNV and YYDKDF (reference sequence). The chain's CDR3 is CATSSSSVLLYNEQFF. As DNA, the CDR3 is TGTGCCACCAGCAGTTCTAGCGTCCTATTATACAATGAGCAGTTCTTC.

This chain uses TRBV29-1 with TRBJ2-7; TRBD1 aligns across 7 bases. Germline trimming cut 3 bases from V and 3 bases from J; bases unmatched to any gene: 8. This CDR3 comprises 14 residues. CDR1 is SQVTM, CDR2 ANQGSEA, per germline. The CDR3 region has the DNA TGCAGCGTTGACCTTCCGACAGGGTGCTACGAGCAGTACTTC. This encodes CSVDLPTGCYEQYF.

This clonotype was detected only once. V is TRBV27 and J is TRBJ2-1, with TRBD2 matching over 10 bases. With V trimmed by 3 bases and J by 15 bases, 5 bases remained unmatched. This CDR3 contains 12 residues. Germline CDR1 MNHEY, CDR2 SMNVEV (reference sequence). The CDR3 sequence: CASSLSSGSPFF. The CDR3 DNA reads as TGTGCCAGCAGTTTGTCTAGCGGGAGCCCGTTCTTC.

The chain links TRBV5-1 to TRBJ1-2; D unresolved. This CDR3 contains 13 residues. V was clipped by 0 bases and J by 11 bases, with 14 bases between them. Germline CDR1 reads SGHRS; CDR2 reads YFSETQ. The CDR3 protein is CASSLAEMVPYTF. CDR3 nucleotide sequence: TGCGCCAGCAGCTTGGCCGAAATGGTTCCGTACACCTTC.

The chain couples TRBV3-1 to TRBJ2-1, with 7 nucleotides matching TRBD1. J was trimmed by 9 bases and V by 4 bases; bases with no gene match: 6. The CDR3 runs to 13 residues. The germline V gene has CDR1 LGHDT and CDR2 YNNKEL (reference sequence). This chain's CDR3 is CASSPKGAGEQFF. As DNA, the CDR3 is TGTGCCAGCAGCCCAAAGGGGGCGGGTGAGCAGTTCTTC.

The chain has TRBV7-9 and TRBJ1-2, with D perhaps matching TRBD1 (5 bases). This CDR3 comprises 15 residues. V was shortened by 5 bases and J by 4 bases, with 17 bases between the two germline ends. Per germline, CDR1 SEHNR and CDR2 FQNEAQ (reference sequence). The CDR3 protein is CASSRNLDMIYGYTF. DNA of the CDR3: TGTGCCAGCAGCCGAAACTTGGACATGATCTATGGCTACACCTTC.